A selection of T cell receptor beta chains follows, all from one sample in a study of identical twins. TCRdb analysed the 5' RACE reads with MiXCR anew, one entry per CDR3 protein. The sample comprises approximately 680,000 distinct CDR3 sequences, under 8.5% of which are singletons, and 1.6% rests with the top ten. The sample also formed part of further work on yellow fever vaccine responses in identical twins.

The sequenced material came from PBMCs. These receptors were obtained from a woman aged 18-29 years in good health. Both conserved end residues are part of each CDR3. The order of the fields is D gene, clone size, J gene, V gene, CDR3 DNA, CDR3 protein. The D gene is left open where the match is weak. For some rows the clone size is stated as once, few or many, or as a class when expanded; others skip it.

>-|few|TRBJ2-5|TRBV10-3
TGTGCCATCAGGGCTCAACAAGGGGAGACCCAGTACTTC
CAIRAQQGETQYF
>-|few|TRBJ2-7|TRBV28
TGTGCCAGCAGTTTAGAACAGGGGACTACCTACGAGCAGTACTTC
CASSLEQGTTYEQYF
>-|few|TRBJ2-1|TRBV7-3
TGTGCCAGCAGCTTAACCACCCAGGGTAATTACAATGAGCAGTTCTTC
CASSLTTQGNYNEQFF
>-|many|TRBJ2-1|TRBV7-8
TGTGCCAGCAGCTTTCCCCGGGATGAGCAGTTCTTC
CASSFPRDEQFF
>TRBD1|many|TRBJ2-1|TRBV7-8
TGTGCCAGCAGCAGGGACAGGGGGAGAAAGGATGAGCAGTTCTTC
CASSRDRGRKDEQFF
>TRBD2|many|TRBJ2-3|TRBV27
TGTGCCAGCAGTTCTAGCGGGAGGGGTACAGATACGCAGTATTTT
CASSSSGRGTDTQYF
>TRBD2|few|TRBJ2-3|TRBV5-5
TGTGCCAGCAGCTTGTGGTCTAGCGGGAGCGCAGATACGCAGTATTTT
CASSLWSSGSADTQYF
>TRBD2|-|TRBJ2-1|TRBV18
TGTGCCAGCTCGCGGGGACTAGCGGAGACGCAAGCGGAGCAGTTCTTC
CASSRGLAETQAEQFF
>-|many|TRBJ1-1|TRBV5-1
TGCGCCAGCAGCCCGGACAATCTATATGAAGCTTTCTTT
CASSPDNLYEAFF
>TRBD2|few|TRBJ2-7|TRBV20-1
TGCAGTGCTATCACTAGCGAGGTTTACGAGCAGTACTTC
CSAITSEVYEQYF
>TRBD2|-|TRBJ2-1|TRBV11-3
TGTGCCAGCAGCTTCCTTAGCGGGGAATACAATGAGCAGTTCTTC
CASSFLSGEYNEQFF
>-|-|TRBJ2-5|TRBV2
TGTGCCAGCAGTGACGACTTGGCCGGGGAGACCCAGTACTTC
CASSDDLAGETQYF
>-|-|TRBJ1-4|TRBV12-3/TRBV12-4
TGTGCCAGCAGCCCACATAAGGAGGTGGAAAAACTGTTTTTT
CASSPHKEVEKLFF
>-|few|TRBJ2-7|TRBV7-9
TGTGCCAGCAGCTTAGCCTCGGAGGAGCAGTACTTC
CASSLASEEQYF
>TRBD2|few|TRBJ2-2|TRBV4-2
TGTGCCAGCAGCCCGACTAGCGGGGTTGGCGGGGAGCTGTTTTTT
CASSPTSGVGGELFF
>-|many|TRBJ1-6|TRBV7-3
TGTGCCAGCAGCGTCAACAGGGTATCACCCCTCCACTTT
CASSVNRVSPLHF
>TRBD1|many|TRBJ2-7|TRBV10-3
TGTGCCATCAGTTCGTCGGACAGGTACTACGAGCAGTACTTC
CAISSSDRYYEQYF
>-|-|TRBJ1-1|TRBV29-1
TGCAGCGTTGTAGACCCACCGGGGAACACTGAAGCTTTCTTT
CSVVDPPGNTEAFF